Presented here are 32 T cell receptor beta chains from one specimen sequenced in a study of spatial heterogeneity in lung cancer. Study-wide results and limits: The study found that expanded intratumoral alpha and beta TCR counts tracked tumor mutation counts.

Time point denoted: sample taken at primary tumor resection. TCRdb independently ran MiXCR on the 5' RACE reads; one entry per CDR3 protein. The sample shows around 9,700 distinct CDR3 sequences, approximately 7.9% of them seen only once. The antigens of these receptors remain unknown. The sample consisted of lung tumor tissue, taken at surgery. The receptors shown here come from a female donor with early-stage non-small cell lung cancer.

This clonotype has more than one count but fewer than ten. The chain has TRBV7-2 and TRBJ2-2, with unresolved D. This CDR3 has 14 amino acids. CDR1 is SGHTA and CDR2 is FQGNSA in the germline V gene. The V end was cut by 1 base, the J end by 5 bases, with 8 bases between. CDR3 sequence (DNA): TGTGCCAGCAGCTTAGAAAGGTTGACCGGGGAGCTGTTTTTT. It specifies CASSLERLTGELFF. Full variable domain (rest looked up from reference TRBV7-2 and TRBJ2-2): GAGVSQSPSNKVTEKGKDVELRCDPISGHTALYWYRQSLGQGLEFLIYFQGNSAPDKSGLPSDRFSAERTGGSVSTLTIQRTQQEDSAVYLCASSLERLTGELFFGEGSRLTVL.

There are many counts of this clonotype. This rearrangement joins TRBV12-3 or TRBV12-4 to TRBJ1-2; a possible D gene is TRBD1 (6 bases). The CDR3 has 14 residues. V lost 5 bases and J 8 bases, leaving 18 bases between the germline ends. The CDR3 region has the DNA TGTGCCAGCAGTCCAAACAGGGAAGCGAAAGGCTACACCTTC. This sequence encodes CASSPNREAKGYTF.

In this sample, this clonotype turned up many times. The CDR3 here is CASRERDNSPLHF. CDR3 coding DNA: TGCGCCAGCCGGGAAAGGGATAATTCACCCCTCCACTTT. V is TRBV5-1 and J is TRBJ1-6, with unresolved D. CDR3 length: 13 residues. Trimming left V 7 bases short and J 5 bases short, with 10 bases between. Per germline, CDR1 SGHRS and CDR2 YFSETQ.

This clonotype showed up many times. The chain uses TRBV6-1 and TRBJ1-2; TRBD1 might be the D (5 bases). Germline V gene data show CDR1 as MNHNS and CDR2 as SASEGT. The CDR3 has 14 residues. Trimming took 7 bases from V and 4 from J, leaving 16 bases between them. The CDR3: CASTERGASYGYTF. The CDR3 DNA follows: TGTGCCAGCACCGAACGGGGCGCTTCCTATGGCTACACCTTC.

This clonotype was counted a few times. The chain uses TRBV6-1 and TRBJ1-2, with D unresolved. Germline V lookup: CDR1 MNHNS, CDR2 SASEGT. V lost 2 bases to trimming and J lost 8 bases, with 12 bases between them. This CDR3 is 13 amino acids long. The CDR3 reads CASSEPRPGGYTF. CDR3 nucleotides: TGTGCCAGCAGTGAACCACGCCCCGGGGGCTACACCTTC.

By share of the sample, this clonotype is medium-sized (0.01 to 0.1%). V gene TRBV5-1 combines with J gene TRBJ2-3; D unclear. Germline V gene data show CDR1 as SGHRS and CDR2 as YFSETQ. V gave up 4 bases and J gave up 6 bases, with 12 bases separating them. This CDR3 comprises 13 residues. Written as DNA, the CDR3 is TGCGCCAGCAGCCTCGGCCCCGCGGATACGCAGTATTTT. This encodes CASSLGPADTQYF.

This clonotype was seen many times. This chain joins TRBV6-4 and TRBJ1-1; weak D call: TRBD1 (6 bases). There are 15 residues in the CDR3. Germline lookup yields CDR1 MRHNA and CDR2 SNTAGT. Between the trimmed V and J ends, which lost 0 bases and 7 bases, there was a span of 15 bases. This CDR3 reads CASSDSYGQSSEAFF. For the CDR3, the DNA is TGTGCCAGCAGTGACTCTTACGGACAGAGCAGTGAAGCTTTCTTT.

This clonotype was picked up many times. The CDR3 sequence: CASSLKVGASGELFF. CDR3 bases: TGTGCCAGCAGTTTAAAGGTCGGGGCGAGCGGGGAGCTGTTTTTT. The V call is TRBV12-3 or TRBV12-4, the J call TRBJ2-2; D is possibly TRBD1 or TRBD2 (5 bases each). Trimming pared 2 bases from V and 7 bases from J, leaving 14 bases between. The CDR3 is made up of 15 amino acids.

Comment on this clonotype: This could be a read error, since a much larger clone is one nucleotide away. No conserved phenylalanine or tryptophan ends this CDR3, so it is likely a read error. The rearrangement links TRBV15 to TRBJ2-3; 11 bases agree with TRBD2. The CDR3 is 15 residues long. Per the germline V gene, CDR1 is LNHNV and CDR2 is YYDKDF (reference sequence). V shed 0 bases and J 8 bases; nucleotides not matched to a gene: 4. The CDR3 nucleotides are TGTGCCACCAGCAGAGAACCGGGACTAGCGGCTACGCAGTATTAT. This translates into CATSREPGLAATQYY.

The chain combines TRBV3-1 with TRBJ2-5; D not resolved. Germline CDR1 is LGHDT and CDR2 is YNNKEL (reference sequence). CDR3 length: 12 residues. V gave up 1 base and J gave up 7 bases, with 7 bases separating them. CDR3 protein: CASSQAERTQYF. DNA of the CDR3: TGTGCCAGCAGCCAAGCTGAGAGGACCCAGTACTTC.

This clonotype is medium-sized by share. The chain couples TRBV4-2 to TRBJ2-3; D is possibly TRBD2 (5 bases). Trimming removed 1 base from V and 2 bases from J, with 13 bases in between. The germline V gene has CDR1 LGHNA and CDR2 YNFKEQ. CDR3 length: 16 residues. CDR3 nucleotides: TGTGCCAGCAGCCAAGTAAGGGCTAGCTTCACAGATACGCAGTATTTT. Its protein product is CASSQVRASFTDTQYF.

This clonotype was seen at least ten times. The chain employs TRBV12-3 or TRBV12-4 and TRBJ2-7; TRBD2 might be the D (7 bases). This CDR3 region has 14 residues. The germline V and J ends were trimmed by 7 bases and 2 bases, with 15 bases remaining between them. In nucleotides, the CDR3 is TGTGCCAGCACCTGGGACGGGGGGCCCTACGAGCAGTACTTC. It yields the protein CASTWDGGPYEQYF.

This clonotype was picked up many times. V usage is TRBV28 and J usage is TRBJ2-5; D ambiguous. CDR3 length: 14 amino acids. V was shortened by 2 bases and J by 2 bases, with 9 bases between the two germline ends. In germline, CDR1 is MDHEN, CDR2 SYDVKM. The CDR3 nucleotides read TGTGCCAGCAGTTTAGACCCGCAGCAAGAGACCCAGTACTTC. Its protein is CASSLDPQQETQYF. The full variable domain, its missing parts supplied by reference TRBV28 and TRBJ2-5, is DVKVTQSSRYLVKRTGEKVFLECVQDMDHENMFWYRQDPGLGLRLIYFSYDVKMKEKGDIPEGYSVSREKKERFSLILESASTNQTSMYLCASSLDPQQETQYFGPGTRLLVL.

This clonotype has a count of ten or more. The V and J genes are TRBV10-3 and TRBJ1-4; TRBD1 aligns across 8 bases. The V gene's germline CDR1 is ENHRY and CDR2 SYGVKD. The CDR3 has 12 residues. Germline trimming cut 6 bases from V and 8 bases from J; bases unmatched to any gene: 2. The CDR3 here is CAIRDRAEKLFF. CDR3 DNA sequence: TGTGCCATCAGGGACAGGGCCGAAAAACTGTTTTTT.

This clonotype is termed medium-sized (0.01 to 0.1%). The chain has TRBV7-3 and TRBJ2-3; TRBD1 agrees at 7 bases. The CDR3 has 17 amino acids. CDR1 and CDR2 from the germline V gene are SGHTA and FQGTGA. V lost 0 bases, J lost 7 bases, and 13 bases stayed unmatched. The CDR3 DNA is TGTGCCAGCAGCTTAACGACAGGGCAGGGCGTAGGGAATACGCAGTATTTT. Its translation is CASSLTTGQGVGNTQYF.

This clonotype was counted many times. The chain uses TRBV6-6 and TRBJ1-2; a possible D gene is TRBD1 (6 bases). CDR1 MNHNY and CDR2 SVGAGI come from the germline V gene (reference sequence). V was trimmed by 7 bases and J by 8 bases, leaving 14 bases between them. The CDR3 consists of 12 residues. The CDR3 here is CASTGGAQGYTF. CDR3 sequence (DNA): TGTGCCAGCACTGGGGGGGCGCAGGGCTACACCTTC.

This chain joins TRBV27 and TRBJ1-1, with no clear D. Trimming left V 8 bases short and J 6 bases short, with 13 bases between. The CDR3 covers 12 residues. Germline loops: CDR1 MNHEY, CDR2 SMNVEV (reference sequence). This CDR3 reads CASLSVGAEAFF. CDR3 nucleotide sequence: TGTGCCAGCCTAAGTGTGGGAGCTGAAGCTTTCTTT.

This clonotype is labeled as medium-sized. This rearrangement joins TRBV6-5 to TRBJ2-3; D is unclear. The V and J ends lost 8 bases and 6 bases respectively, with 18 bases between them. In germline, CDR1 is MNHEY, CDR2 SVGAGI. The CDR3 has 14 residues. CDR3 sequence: CASGRMSVRDTQYF. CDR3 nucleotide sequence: TGTGCCAGCGGACGGATGTCGGTCCGGGATACGCAGTATTTT.

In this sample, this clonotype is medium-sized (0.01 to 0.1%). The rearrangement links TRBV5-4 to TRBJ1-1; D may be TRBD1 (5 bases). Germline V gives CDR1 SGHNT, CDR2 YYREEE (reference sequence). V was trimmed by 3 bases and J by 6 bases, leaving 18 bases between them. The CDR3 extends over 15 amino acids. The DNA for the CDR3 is TGTGCCAGCAGCTCCGCCTCCCAGGGTTTGGCTGAAGCTTTCTTT. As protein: CASSSASQGLAEAFF.

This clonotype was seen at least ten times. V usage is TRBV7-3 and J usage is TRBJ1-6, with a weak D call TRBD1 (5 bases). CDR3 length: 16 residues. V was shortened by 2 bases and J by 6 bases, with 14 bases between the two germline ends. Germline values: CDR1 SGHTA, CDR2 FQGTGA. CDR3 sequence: CASSLQPGISNSPLHF. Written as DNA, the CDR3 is TGTGCCAGCAGCTTACAACCAGGGATTTCTAATTCACCCCTCCACTTT.

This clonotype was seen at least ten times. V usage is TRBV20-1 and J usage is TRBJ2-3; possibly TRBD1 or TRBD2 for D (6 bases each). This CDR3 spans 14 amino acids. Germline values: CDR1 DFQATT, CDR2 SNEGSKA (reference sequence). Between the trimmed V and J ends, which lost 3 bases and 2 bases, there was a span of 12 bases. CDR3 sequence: CSARWGALTDTQYF. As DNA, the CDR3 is TGCAGTGCTAGGTGGGGGGCGCTCACAGATACGCAGTATTTT.

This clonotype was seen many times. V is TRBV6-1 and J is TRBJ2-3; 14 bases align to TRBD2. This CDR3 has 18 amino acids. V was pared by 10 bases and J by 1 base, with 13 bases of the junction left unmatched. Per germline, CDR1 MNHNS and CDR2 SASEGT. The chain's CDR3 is CATKRGLAGAVGTDTQYF. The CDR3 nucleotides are TGTGCCACCAAACGGGGACTAGCGGGGGCGGTAGGCACAGATACGCAGTATTTT.

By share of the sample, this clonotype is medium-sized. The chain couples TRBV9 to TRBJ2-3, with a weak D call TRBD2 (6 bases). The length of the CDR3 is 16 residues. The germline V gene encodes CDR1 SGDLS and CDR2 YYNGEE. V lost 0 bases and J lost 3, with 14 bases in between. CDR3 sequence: CASSVEAEGWTDTQYF. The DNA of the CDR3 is TGTGCCAGCAGCGTAGAGGCGGAGGGATGGACAGATACGCAGTATTTT.

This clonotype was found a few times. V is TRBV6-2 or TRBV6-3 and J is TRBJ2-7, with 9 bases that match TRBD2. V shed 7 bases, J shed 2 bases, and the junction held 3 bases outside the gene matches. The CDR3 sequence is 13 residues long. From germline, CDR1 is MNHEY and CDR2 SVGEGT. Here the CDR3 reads CASILAGTYEQYF. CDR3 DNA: TGTGCCAGCATCCTAGCGGGGACCTACGAGCAGTACTTC.

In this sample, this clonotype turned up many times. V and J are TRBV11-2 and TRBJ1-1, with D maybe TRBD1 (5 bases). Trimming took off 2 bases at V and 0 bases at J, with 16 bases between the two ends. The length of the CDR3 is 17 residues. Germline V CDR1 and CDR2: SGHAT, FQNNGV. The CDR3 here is CASSLWGDPSLNTEAFF. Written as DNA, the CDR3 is TGTGCCAGCAGCTTATGGGGGGACCCCTCCTTGAACACTGAAGCTTTCTTT. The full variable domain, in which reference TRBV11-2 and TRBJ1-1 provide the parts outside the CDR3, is EAGVAQSPRYKIIEKRQSVAFWCNPISGHATLYWYQQILGQGPKLLIQFQNNGVVDDSQLPKDRFSAERLKGVDSTLKIQPAKLEDSAVYLCASSLWGDPSLNTEAFFGQGTRLTVV.

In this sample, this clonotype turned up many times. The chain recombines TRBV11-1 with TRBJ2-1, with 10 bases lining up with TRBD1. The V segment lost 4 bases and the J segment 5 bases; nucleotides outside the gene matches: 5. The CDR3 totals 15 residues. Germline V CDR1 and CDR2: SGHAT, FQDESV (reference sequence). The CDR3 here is CASSCRDRGNNEQFF. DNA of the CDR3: TGTGCCAGCAGCTGCCGGGACAGGGGAAACAATGAGCAGTTCTTC.

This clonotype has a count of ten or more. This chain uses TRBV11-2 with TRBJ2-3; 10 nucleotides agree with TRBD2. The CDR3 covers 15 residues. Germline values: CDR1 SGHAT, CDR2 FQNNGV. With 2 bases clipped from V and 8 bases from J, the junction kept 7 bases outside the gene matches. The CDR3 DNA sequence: TGTGCCAGCAGCTTAATGCTAGCGGGGGATTCTACGCAGTATTTT. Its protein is CASSLMLAGDSTQYF.

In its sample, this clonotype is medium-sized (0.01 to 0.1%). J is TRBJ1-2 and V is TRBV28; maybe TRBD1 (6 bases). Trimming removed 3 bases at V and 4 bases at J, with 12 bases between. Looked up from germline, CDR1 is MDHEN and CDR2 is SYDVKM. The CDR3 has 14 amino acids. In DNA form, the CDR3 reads TGTGCCAGCAGTTTCCCTCCGACAGGCTATGGCTACACCTTC. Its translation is CASSFPPTGYGYTF.

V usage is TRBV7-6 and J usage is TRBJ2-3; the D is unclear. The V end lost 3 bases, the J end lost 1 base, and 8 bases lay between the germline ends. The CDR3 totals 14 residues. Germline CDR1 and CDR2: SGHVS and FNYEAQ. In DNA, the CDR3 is TGTGCCAGCAGCTTCGACGCTGGCACAGATACGCAGTATTTT. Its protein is CASSFDAGTDTQYF.

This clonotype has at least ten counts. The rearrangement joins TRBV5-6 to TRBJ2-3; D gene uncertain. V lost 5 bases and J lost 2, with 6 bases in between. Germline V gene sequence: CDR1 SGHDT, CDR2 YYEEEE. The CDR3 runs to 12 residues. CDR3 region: CASRGTTDTQYF. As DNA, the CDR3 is TGTGCCAGCAGGGGAACCACAGATACGCAGTATTTT. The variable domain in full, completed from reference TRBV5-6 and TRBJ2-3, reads DAGVTQSPTHLIKTRGQQVTLRCSPKSGHDTVSWYQQALGQGPQFIFQYYEEEERQRGNFPDRFSGHQFPNYSSELNVNALLLGDSALYLCASRGTTDTQYFGPGTRLTVL.

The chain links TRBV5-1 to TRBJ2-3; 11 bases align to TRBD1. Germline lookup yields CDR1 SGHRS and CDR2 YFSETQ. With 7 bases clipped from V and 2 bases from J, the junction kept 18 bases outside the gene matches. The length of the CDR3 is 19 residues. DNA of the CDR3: TGCGCCAGCTCATATGGACAGGGGGCTTTCTCCGGGAACACAGATACGCAGTATTTT. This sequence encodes CASSYGQGAFSGNTDTQYF.

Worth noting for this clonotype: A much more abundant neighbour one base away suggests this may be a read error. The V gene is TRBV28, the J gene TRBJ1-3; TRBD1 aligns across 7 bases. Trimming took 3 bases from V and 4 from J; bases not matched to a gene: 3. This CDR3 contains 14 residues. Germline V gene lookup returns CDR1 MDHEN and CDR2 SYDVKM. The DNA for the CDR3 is TGTGCCAGCAGTTTGCAGGGGGTCGGAAACACCATATATTTT. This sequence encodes CASSLQGVGNTIYF.